This TCR beta chain was identified during a study of cytomegalovirus exposure and HLA in healthy donors. Researchers ran the PCR with 60 Vbeta and 13 Jbeta primers. The repertoire was sequenced with immunoSEQ multiplex PCR; TCRdb's copy has only in-frame clones and lacks some. The table records approximately 160,000 clones, 75% to 90% of them present only once. This CDR3 spans 15 amino acids. The germline V gene encodes CDR1 MGHRA and CDR2 YSYEKL. J gave up 3 bases and V 3 bases, and 0 bases lay outside the gene matches. Input material: PBMCs. J is TRBJ2-1 and V is TRBV4-1; TRBD2 aligns across 12 bases. The source of this sequence is a man aged 45 to 65 in good health and CMV-seropositive. The DNA of the CDR3 is TGCGCCAGCAGCCAGACTAGCGGGGGCTACAATGAGCAGTTCTTC. This gives the protein CASSQTSGGYNEQFF.